This T cell receptor beta chain emerged from a study of cytotoxic CD8 clonotypes in ibrutinib-treated CLL. Study-wide results and caveats: Treatment saw public clonotypes, which were uncommon, either contract or stay stable.

Clones were sequenced by immunoSEQ multiplex PCR, and TCRdb holds only the in-frame ones, with some missing. The table lists approximately 130,000 clones, approximately 81% of them singletons. Trimming at V came to 1 base and at J to 0 bases, leaving 1 base not matched to a gene. This CDR3 contains 15 residues. From germline, CDR1 is SGHNT and CDR2 YENEEA. Points on this clone: Its antigen is unidentified.

The chain links TRBV11-3 to TRBJ2-7, with 9 bases identical to TRBD1. The TCR originated in a human donor with chronic lymphocytic leukemia. The sample consisted of PBMCs, taken after 24 months of ibrutinib treatment. CDR3 protein: CASSLGGQGSYEQYF. Written as DNA, the CDR3 is TGTGCCAGCAGCTTAGGGGGACAGGGCTCCTACGAGCAGTACTTC.